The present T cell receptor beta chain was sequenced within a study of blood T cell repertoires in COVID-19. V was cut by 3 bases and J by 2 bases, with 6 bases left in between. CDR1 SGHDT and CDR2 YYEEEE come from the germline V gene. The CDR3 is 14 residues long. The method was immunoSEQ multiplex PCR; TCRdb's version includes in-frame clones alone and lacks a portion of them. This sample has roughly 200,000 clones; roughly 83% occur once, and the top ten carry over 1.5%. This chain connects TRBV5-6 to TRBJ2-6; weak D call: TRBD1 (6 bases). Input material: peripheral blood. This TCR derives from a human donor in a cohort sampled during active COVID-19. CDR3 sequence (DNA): TGTGCCAGCAGCTACAGGGCTGGGGCCAACGTCCTGACTTTC. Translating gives CASSYRAGANVLTF.